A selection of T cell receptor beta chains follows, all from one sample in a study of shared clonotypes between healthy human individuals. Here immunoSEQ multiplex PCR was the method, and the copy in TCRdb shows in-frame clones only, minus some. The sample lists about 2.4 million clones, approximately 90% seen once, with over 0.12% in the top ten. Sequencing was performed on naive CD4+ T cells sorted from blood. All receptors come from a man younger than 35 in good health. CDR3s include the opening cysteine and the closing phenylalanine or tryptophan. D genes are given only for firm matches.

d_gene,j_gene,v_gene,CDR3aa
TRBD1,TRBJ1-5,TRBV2,CASSEYMGQGGQPQHF
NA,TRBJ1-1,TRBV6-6,CASSLGRTNTEAFF
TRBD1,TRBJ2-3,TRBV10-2,CASRRDRGAATDTQYF
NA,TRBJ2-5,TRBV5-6,CASSKRKIQETQYF
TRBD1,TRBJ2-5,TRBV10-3,CAITGGFEETQYF
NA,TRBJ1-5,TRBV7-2,CASSVSMGNQPQHF
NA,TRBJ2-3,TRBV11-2,CASRPRGFQEDTQYF
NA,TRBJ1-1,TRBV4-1,CASSQDGGPMAFF
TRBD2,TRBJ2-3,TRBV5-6,CASSLVAGGTDTQYF
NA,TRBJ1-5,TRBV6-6,CASSYTEWGNQPQHF
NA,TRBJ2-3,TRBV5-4,CASSLGPSTDTQYF
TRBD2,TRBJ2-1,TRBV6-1,CASSATSGGNNEQFF
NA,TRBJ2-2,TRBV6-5,CASSSEVWASGELFF
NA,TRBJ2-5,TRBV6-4,CASSGQLLETQYF
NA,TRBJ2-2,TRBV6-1,CASSEVDTGELFF
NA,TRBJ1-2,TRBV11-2,CASSLDPAGGGYTF
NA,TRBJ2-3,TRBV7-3,CASSLGGKPSTDTQYF
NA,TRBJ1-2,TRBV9,CASERDYGYTF
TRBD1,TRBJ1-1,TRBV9,CASSVGTGGTEAFF
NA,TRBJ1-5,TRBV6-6,CASSGDGQPQHF
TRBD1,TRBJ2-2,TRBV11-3,CASSPGQGSQMGGELFF
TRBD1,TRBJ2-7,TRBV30,CAWKGRQGVVYEQYF
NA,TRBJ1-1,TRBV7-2,CASRQTPMNTEAFF
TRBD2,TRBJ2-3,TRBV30,CAWSVGGGHTDTQYF
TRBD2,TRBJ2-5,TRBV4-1,CASSQDWEGSRPTQYF
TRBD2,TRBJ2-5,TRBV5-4,CASRSSGKVETQYF
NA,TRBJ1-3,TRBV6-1,CASSEKGTGNTIYF
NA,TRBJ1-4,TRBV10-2,CASTLPGEPNEKLFF
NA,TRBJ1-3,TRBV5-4,CASSLDGGSGNTIYF
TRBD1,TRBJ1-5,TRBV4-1,CASSQTDRGSRQPQHF
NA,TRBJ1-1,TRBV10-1,CASSPSGSGEAFF
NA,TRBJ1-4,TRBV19,CASSSGRGELFF
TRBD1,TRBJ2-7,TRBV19,CASSIPGQAYEQYF
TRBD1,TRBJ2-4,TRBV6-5,CASSYGTGPKNIQYF
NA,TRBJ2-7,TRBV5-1,CASSMAQGTYEQYF
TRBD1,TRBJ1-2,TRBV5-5,CASSLDRDRANYGYTF
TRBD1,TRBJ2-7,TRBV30,CAWSVLGGGQGSHEQYF
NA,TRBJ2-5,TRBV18,CASSPPGQSVETQYF
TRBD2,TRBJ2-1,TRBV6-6,CASSYPREGFDNEQFF
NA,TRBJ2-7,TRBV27,CASSYRRNYEQYF
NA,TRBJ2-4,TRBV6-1,CASSGYSLAKNIQYF